The rows below give T cell receptor beta chains drawn from one sample of a study of T-cell memory formation after mild COVID-19. Via MiXCR, TCRdb re-called the 5' RACE reads, giving one row per CDR3 protein. The data contain some 190,000 distinct CDR3 sequences, about 16% of them singletons. Sequencing was done on a sample of PBMCs or a T cell subset sorted from them (not recorded which). All receptors derive from an adult woman who had mild COVID-19 (a few samples of this study predate the infection). Cell type and time point are not known. The CDR3 runs from the conserved cysteine through the conserved F or W. The D gene is left open where the match is weak. Where a row states a size, it is once, few, many or the class of an expanded clone; other rows omit it.

>.|.|TRBJ2-1|TRBV18
CASSPQGSSSYNEQFF
TGTGCCAGCTCACCCCAGGGGAGCAGCTCCTACAATGAGCAGTTCTTC
>few|.|TRBJ2-5|TRBV18
CASSLREGETQYF
TGTGCCAGCTCGCTCAGGGAAGGAGAGACCCAGTACTTC
>.|TRBD2|TRBJ2-2|TRBV11-2
CASSFSGSSTGELFF
TGTGCCAGCAGCTTTAGCGGGTCATCCACCGGGGAGCTGTTTTTT
>few|TRBD2|TRBJ2-7|TRBV12-3/TRBV12-4
CASSLGGTSFAYEQYF
TGTGCCAGCAGTTTAGGTGGGACTAGCTTCGCCTACGAGCAGTACTTC
>few|TRBD2|TRBJ2-2|TRBV7-8
CASSPHTSGVNTGELFF
TGTGCCAGCAGCCCCCACACTAGCGGGGTGAACACCGGGGAGCTGTTTTTT
>.|.|TRBJ1-1|TRBV18
CASSPSPGVNTEAFF
TGTGCCAGCTCACCAAGTCCCGGAGTGAACACTGAAGCTTTCTTT
>.|.|TRBJ2-7|TRBV7-2
CASSLTSSLAYEQYF
TGTGCCAGCAGCTTGACTAGTTCGTTGGCCTACGAGCAGTACTTC
>once|.|TRBJ2-2|TRBV2
CASSEQSNTGELFF
TGTGCCAGCAGTGAACAGTCGAACACCGGGGAGCTGTTTTTT
>once|TRBD1|TRBJ2-1|TRBV27
CASSLGTGRSSEQFF
TGTGCCAGCAGTTTAGGGACAGGGAGATCGTCTGAGCAGTTCTTC
>.|.|TRBJ2-1|TRBV4-3
CASSQESAVYNEQFF
TGCGCCAGCAGCCAAGAATCAGCGGTCTACAATGAGCAGTTCTTC
>few|.|TRBJ1-2|TRBV29-1
CSVGGGADYGYTF
TGCAGCGTTGGGGGGGGCGCCGACTATGGCTACACCTTC
>.|.|TRBJ2-2|TRBV27
CASRPAGLTGELFF
TGTGCCAGCAGGCCCGCAGGGCTCACCGGGGAGCTGTTTTTT
>.|.|TRBJ2-6|TRBV3-1
CASSLHTGANVLTF
TGTGCCAGCTCATTACACACTGGGGCCAACGTCCTGACTTTC
>.|.|TRBJ2-3|TRBV7-9
CASSLAGSVDTQYF
TGTGCCAGCAGCTTAGCAGGATCAGTGGATACGCAGTATTTT
>.|.|TRBJ2-3|TRBV7-9
CASSSGSSADTQYF
TGTGCCAGCAGCTCTGGTAGTTCAGCAGATACGCAGTATTTT
>.|TRBD2|TRBJ2-1|TRBV2
CASSVESSGGDEQFF
TGTGCCAGCAGTGTCGAGTCTAGCGGGGGCGATGAGCAGTTCTTC
>.|.|TRBJ1-6|TRBV3-1
CASSRGRNSPLHF
TGTGCCAGCAGCCGCGGACGGAATTCACCCCTCCACTTT
>.|.|TRBJ1-2|TRBV7-2
CASSLLGRNYGYTF
TGTGCCAGCAGCTTATTAGGACGGAACTATGGCTACACCTTC
>few|.|TRBJ2-5|TRBV7-9
CASSLAVVETQYF
TGTGCCAGCAGCTTAGCTGTGGTGGAGACCCAGTACTTC
>.|.|TRBJ2-3|TRBV20-1
CSASGSTFMTDTQYF
TGCAGTGCTAGCGGGAGTACATTTATGACAGATACGCAGTATTTT
>many|.|TRBJ2-7|TRBV7-2
CASTPRVVHEQYF
TGTGCCAGCACTCCGAGGGTTGTCCACGAGCAGTACTTC
>.|TRBD1|TRBJ1-5|TRBV30
CAWRPDRASGGGNQPQHF
TGTGCCTGGAGGCCGGACAGGGCCAGTGGGGGTGGCAATCAGCCCCAGCATTTT
>many|TRBD1|TRBJ2-1|TRBV11-2
CASAQTGAGNNEQFF
TGTGCCAGCGCTCAGACAGGGGCGGGCAACAATGAGCAGTTCTTC
>.|.|TRBJ1-4|TRBV12-3/TRBV12-4
CASSFSLLEKLFF
TGTGCCAGCAGTTTTTCGCTCTTGGAAAAACTGTTTTTT
>few|.|TRBJ2-7|TRBV3-1
CASSHTGKRSYEQYF
TGTGCCAGCAGTCATACAGGGAAGCGGTCCTACGAGCAGTACTTC
>.|.|TRBJ2-7|TRBV4-1
CASSQVGRSLSYEQYF
TGCGCCAGCAGCCAAGTCGGCAGGAGCCTCTCCTACGAGCAGTACTTC
>.|.|TRBJ1-2|TRBV7-9
CASSYSGTYGYTF
TGTGCCAGCAGCTACTCCGGGACCTATGGCTACACCTTC
>few|TRBD2|TRBJ2-1|TRBV27
CASSLFSFSGSSYNEQFF
TGTGCCAGCAGTTTATTCTCTTTTAGCGGGTCCTCCTACAATGAGCAGTTCTTC
>few|TRBD1|TRBJ2-3|TRBV11-1
CASSVGQGLRGDTQYF
TGTGCCAGCAGCGTAGGACAGGGCCTTCGAGGGGATACGCAGTATTTT
>few|.|TRBJ2-3|TRBV2
CASSSTLGLRSTDTQYF
TGTGCCAGCAGCTCCACCCTGGGACTTCGGAGCACAGATACGCAGTATTTT
>.|TRBD1|TRBJ1-2|TRBV11-2
CASSLSGDRSNYGYTF
TGTGCCAGCAGCTTATCAGGGGACAGAAGTAACTATGGCTACACCTTC
>.|TRBD2|TRBJ2-7|TRBV18
CASSPRAASGRDEQYF
TGTGCCAGCTCACCCCGCGCGGCTAGCGGGAGAGACGAGCAGTACTTC
>few|.|TRBJ2-7|TRBV6-6
CASTRLESSYEQYF
TGTGCCAGCACCAGACTGGAAAGCTCCTACGAGCAGTACTTC
>once|.|TRBJ2-1|TRBV20-1
CSATPADNSYNEQFF
TGCAGTGCTACTCCTGCGGACAATTCCTACAATGAGCAGTTCTTC
>many|.|TRBJ2-2|TRBV4-2
CASNNPNTGELFF
TGTGCCAGCAATAACCCGAACACCGGGGAGCTGTTTTTT
>.|TRBD1|TRBJ2-7|TRBV7-8
CASSYNRGSNYEQYF
TGTGCCAGCAGCTATAACAGGGGGTCTAACTACGAGCAGTACTTC
>few|.|TRBJ2-3|TRBV12-3/TRBV12-4
CASTLRRGAISTDTQYF
TGTGCCAGCACCTTGCGCCGGGGGGCCATTAGCACAGATACGCAGTATTTT
>.|.|TRBJ2-1|TRBV20-1
CSASMGGRQQFF
TGCAGTGCTAGTATGGGGGGCCGGCAGCAGTTCTTC
>.|.|TRBJ2-7|TRBV5-8
CASRAQTDSSYEQYF
TGTGCCAGCAGGGCCCAGACAGATTCCTCCTACGAGCAGTACTTC
>once|TRBD1|TRBJ1-1|TRBV12-3/TRBV12-4
CASNSGTVNTEAFF
TGTGCCAGCAACTCCGGGACAGTGAACACTGAAGCTTTCTTT
>.|.|TRBJ2-2|TRBV2
CSSRKETDTGELFF
TGTTCCAGCAGGAAAGAGACAGATACCGGGGAGCTGTTTTTT
>.|.|TRBJ2-3|TRBV6-1
CASSEVEGDTQYF
TGTGCCAGCAGTGAAGTCGAGGGCGATACGCAGTATTTT
>many|.|TRBJ1-1|TRBV18
CASSPPGMNTEAFF
TGTGCCAGCTCACCACCAGGGATGAACACTGAAGCTTTCTTT
>.|TRBD1|TRBJ2-7|TRBV11-2
CASSLRQGRGEQYF
TGTGCCAGCAGCTTAAGACAGGGAAGAGGAGAGCAGTACTTC
>few|TRBD1|TRBJ1-1|TRBV7-8
CASRPRQGAPEAFF
TGTGCCAGCAGGCCTAGACAGGGGGCACCTGAAGCTTTCTTT
>few|TRBD1|TRBJ2-7|TRBV6-6
CASSRDRGQDEQYF
TGTGCCAGCAGCAGGGACAGGGGGCAGGACGAGCAGTACTTC
>.|.|TRBJ1-4|TRBV29-1
CSTQQGANEKLFF
TGCAGCACGCAACAGGGAGCGAATGAAAAACTGTTTTTT
>.|TRBD2|TRBJ2-7|TRBV7-9
CASSQSGVPSYEQYF
TGTGCCAGCAGCCAGAGCGGGGTGCCCTCCTACGAGCAGTACTTC
>.|.|TRBJ1-5|TRBV4-1
CASSLKSGNQPQHF
TGCGCCAGCAGCCTCAAATCGGGCAATCAGCCCCAGCATTTT
>many|TRBD2|TRBJ2-7|TRBV12-3/TRBV12-4
CASSLGLAAYEQYF
TGTGCCAGCAGTTTAGGGCTAGCGGCTTACGAGCAGTACTTC
>.|.|TRBJ1-6|TRBV9
CASRTGWVEPLHF
TGTGCCAGCCGCACTGGTTGGGTGGAGCCCCTCCACTTT
>many|.|TRBJ1-3|TRBV7-9
CATPTGNTIYF
TGTGCCACGCCAACTGGAAACACCATATATTTT